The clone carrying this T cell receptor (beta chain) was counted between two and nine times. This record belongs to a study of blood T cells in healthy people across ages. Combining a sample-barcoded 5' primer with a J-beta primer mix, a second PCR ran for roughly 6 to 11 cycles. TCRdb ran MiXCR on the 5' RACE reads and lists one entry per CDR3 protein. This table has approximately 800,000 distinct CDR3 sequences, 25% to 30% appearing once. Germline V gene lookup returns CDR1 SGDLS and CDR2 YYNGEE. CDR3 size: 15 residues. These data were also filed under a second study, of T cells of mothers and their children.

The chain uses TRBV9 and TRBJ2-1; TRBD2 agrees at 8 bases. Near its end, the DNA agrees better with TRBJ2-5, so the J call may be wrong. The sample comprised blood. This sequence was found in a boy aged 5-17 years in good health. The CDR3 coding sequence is TGTGCCAGCAGCGTAGCTCCTAGCGGGTGGGGGACCCAGTACTTC. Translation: CASSVAPSGWGTQYF.